This T cell receptor beta chain appears in the sequencing data of a study of T-cell memory formation after mild COVID-19 (dated by TCRdb to about 2021). Regarding the complete study: TCR sequence clusters from the two donors were found to be largely donor specific. In two donors, T-cell clones that expanded and contracted after mild COVID-19 were tracked by sequencing TCRalpha and TCRbeta repertoires over time. The cohort was made up of two young adult volunteers, one female and one male, who were previously healthy. General study outcomes and caveats: The detection of some responding clones in pre-infection memory suggests that pre-existing cross-reactive memory T cells joined the SARS-CoV-2 response. Contracting CD4+ clones turned up mainly in the CM and EM memory subsets, whereas EMRA was where CD8+ clones were enriched. SARS-CoV-2 specificity of the second-wave clones peaking on day 37 was not confirmed. Clones contracting from day 15 to 85 had balanced CD4/CD8 phenotypes, while a second wave expanding from day 15 to 37 was biased towards CD4+. The study covered only a couple of mild cases, and larger cohorts including severe cases with pre-infection samples were considered necessary.

PBMCs were isolated by Ficoll-Paque density gradient centrifugation. As for this clonotype: No cognate antigen has been identified for it. Base qualities are not at hand, and no much larger clone is one base apart.

The reads were generated on an Illumina NovaSeq 6000. Using 5'RACE with constant-segment primers, TCRalpha and TCRbeta cDNA libraries were constructed, with sample barcodes and unique molecular identifiers added in the process. Trizol reagent was used to extract RNA from every sample. Library amplification was performed in two PCR steps, and a second sample barcode and Illumina TruSeq adapters were introduced in the second step. Libraries were sequenced on an Illumina NovaSeq with 2 x 150 bp paired-end reads. The authors processed their data as follows. With migec v1.2.7, reads were demultiplexed and then collapsed into UMI-guided consensus sequences. Using mixcr v2.1.11, UMI consensuses were aligned to TRA and TRB V and J templates and then assembled into clonotypes. Clonotypes were classified as expanded or contracted when called significant by both edgeR and NoisET, with noise models trained on biological replicates. For edgeR calls, a false discovery rate-adjusted p below 0.01 and a log2 fold-change threshold of 1 were applied. As an exploratory analysis of dynamics, max-normalized trajectories of the 1000 most abundant clonotypes were examined with PCA combined with hierarchical clustering. Separately sequenced CD4+ and CD8+ repertoires were used to assign the CD4 or CD8 phenotype of responding clones. The public reads were quality trimmed at Q25 with fastp and then assembled into clones with MiXCR by TCRdb, keeping productive beta chains. Rows matching on CDR3 protein sequence are summarized as one entry with the most common DNA and genes. These V and J calls originate from TCRdb's pipeline instead of the authors' own analysis. Present in this sample are fewer than 350,000 distinct CDR3 sequences, approximately 14% of which were seen just once. Around 23% of the sample is in the top ten clones.

Sequences DFQATT (CDR1) and SNEGSKA (CDR2) are obtained from the germline V gene (reference sequence). V drops 6 bases and J drops 7 bases, leaving 19 bases in between. Counted from cysteine to valine, this CDR3 has 13 amino acids. CDR3 DNA only is kept here, 39 bases in frame from base 1. The material sequenced was PBMCs or a T cell subset sorted from them (not recorded which). The chain is made from TRBV20-1 and TRBJ2-7; the D segment might be TRBD1 or TRBD2, since each matches 5 bases. The sequence was collected from a man between 18 and 35 years old who had mild COVID-19 (a few samples of this study predate the infection). The sample titles of this study are shuffled in the database, so cell type and time point are left out; the donor was told from shared clones. The sequenced DNA is TGCAGTGCCATGGGACGGTTCTTTTGGGAGCAGTACGTC. Its translation is CSAMGRFFWEQYV.